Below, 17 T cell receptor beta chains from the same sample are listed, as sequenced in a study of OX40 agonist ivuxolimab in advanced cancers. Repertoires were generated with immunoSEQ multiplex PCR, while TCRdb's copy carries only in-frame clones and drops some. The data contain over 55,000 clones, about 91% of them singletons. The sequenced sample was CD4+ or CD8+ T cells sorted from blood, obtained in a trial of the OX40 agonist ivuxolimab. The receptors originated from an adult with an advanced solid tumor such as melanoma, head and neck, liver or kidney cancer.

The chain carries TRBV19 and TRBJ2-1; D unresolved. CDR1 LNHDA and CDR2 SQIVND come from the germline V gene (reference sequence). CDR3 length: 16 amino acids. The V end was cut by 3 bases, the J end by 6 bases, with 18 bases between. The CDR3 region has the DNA TGTGCCAGTAGTATGGTTTTGGACGGATTGCCCAATGAGCAGTTCTTC. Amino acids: CASSMVLDGLPNEQFF.

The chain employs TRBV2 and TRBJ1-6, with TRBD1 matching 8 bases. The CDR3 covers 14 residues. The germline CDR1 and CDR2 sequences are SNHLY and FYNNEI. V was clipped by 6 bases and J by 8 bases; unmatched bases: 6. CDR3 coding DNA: TGTGCCAGCAGACCCGACAGGGGAGATTCACCCCTCCACTTT. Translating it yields CASRPDRGDSPLHF.

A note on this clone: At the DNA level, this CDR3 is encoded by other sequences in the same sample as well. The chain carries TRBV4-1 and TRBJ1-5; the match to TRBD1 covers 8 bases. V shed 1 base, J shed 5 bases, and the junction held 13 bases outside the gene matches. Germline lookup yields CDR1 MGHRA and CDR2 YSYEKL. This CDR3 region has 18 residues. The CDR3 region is CASSQAFLGQGQYQPQHF. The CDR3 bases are TGCGCCAGCAGCCAAGCGTTTTTAGGACAGGGACAATATCAGCCCCAGCATTTT.

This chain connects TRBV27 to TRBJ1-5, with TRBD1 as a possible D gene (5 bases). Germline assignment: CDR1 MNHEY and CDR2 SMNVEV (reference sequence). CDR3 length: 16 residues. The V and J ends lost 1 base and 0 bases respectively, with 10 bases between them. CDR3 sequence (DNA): TGTGCCAGCAGTTTATTTGGGGCCTTTAGCAATCAGCCCCAGCATTTT. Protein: CASSLFGAFSNQPQHF.

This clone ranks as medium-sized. The CDR3 loop is CASSLIPRTGELFF. CDR3 DNA: TGTGCCAGCAGCTTGATTCCGCGCACCGGGGAGCTGTTTTTT. V and J are TRBV5-8 and TRBJ2-2; D unclear. Germline assignment: CDR1 SGHTS and CDR2 YDEGEE. This CDR3 spans 14 amino acids. Trimming left V 1 base short and J 4 bases short, with 8 bases between.

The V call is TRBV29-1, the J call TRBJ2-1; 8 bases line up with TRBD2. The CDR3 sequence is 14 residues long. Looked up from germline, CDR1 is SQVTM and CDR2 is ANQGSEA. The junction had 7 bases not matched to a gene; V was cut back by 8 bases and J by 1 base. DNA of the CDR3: TGCAGCTCCCTCAGCGGGAGTTCCTACAATGAGCAGTTCTTC. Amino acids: CSSLSGSSYNEQFF.

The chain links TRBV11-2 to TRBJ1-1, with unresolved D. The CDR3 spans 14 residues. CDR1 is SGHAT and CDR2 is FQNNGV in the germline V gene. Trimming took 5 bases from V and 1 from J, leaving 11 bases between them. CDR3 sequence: CASSRSSRNTEAFF. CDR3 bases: TGTGCCAGCAGCCGATCCAGCCGGAACACTGAAGCTTTCTTT.

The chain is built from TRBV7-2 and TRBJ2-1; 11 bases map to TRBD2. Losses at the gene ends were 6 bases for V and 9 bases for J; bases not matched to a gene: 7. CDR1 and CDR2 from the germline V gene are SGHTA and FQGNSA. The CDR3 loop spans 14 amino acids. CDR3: CASSPSGGFGEQFF. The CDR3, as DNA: TGTGCCAGCAGTCCTAGCGGGGGGTTTGGTGAGCAGTTCTTC. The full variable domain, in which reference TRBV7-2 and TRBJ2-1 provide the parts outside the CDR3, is GAGVSQSPSNKVTEKGKDVELRCDPISGHTALYWYRQSLGQGLEFLIYFQGNSAPDKSGLPSDRFSAERTGGSVSTLTIQRTQQEDSAVYLCASSPSGGFGEQFFGPGTRLTVL.

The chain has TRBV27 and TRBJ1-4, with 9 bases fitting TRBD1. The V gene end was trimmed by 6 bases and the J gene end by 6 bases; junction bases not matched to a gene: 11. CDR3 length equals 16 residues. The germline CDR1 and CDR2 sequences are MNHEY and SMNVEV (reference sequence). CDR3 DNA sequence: TGTGCCAGCAGGCCCGGTCGGGACAGGGTTTATGAAAAACTGTTTTTT. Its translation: CASRPGRDRVYEKLFF.

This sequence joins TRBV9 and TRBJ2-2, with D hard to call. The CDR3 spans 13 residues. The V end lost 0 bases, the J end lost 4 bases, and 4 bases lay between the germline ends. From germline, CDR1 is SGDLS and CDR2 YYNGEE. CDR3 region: CASSVGGTGELFF. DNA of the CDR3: TGTGCCAGCAGCGTAGGCGGCACCGGGGAGCTGTTTTTT.

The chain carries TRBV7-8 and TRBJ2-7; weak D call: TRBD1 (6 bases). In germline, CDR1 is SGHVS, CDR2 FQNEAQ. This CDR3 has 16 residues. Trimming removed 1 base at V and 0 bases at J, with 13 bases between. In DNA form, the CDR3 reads TGTGCCAGCAGCTTAGATTCGGGACATACCTCCTACGAGCAGTACTTC. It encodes CASSLDSGHTSYEQYF.

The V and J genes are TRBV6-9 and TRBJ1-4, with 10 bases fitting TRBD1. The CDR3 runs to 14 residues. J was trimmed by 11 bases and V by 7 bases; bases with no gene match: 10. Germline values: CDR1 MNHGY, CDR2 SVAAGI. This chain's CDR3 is CASTNNRDRGKLFF. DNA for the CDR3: TGTGCCAGCACCAACAACCGGGACAGGGGTAAACTGTTTTTT.

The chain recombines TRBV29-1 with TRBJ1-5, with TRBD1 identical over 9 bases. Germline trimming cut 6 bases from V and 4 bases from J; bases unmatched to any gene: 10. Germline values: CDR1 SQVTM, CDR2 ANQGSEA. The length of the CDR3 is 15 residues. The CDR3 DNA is TGCAGCGTCCAGACCGGGACAGGGACAAATCAGCCCCAGCATTTT. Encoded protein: CSVQTGTGTNQPQHF.

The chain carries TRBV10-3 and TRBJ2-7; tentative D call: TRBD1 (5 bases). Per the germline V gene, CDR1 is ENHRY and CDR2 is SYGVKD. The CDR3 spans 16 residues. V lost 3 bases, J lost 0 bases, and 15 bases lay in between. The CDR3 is CAISDLDSSSSYEQYF. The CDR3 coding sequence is TGTGCCATCAGTGATCTAGACAGCTCGAGCTCCTACGAGCAGTACTTC.

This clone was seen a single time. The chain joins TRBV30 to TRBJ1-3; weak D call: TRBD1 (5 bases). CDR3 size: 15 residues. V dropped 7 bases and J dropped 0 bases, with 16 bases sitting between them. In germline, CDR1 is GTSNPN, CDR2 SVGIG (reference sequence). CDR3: CASTSGTSSGNTIYF. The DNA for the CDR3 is TGTGCCTCGACTTCAGGGACTAGCTCTGGAAACACCATATATTTT.

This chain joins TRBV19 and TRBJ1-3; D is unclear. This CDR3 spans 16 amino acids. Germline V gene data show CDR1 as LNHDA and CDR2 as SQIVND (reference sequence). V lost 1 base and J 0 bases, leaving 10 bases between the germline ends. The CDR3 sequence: CASSIGRTVSGNTIYF. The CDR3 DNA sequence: TGTGCCAGTAGTATAGGTCGGACGGTCTCTGGAAACACCATATATTTT.

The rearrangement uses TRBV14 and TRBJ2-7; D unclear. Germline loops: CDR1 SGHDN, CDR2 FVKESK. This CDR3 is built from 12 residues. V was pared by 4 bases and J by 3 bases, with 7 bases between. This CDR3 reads CASSRSSYEQYF. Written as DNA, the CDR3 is TGTGCCAGCAGCCGTTCAAGCTACGAGCAGTACTTC.